This section outlines one TCR beta chain sequence together with its context. Antigen: not known. Here immunoSEQ multiplex PCR was the method, and the copy in TCRdb shows in-frame clones only, minus some. The sample includes about 18,000 clones, roughly 80% of them seen just once. The data derive from a study of graft-versus-host responses after intestinal transplantation. Study information: Once they had received anti-thymocyte globulin induction, all recipients took tacrolimus and steroids for approximately 3 years. Broader study findings: Patients who carried graft-donor T cell macrochimerism also had high graft-versus-host to host-versus-graft clonal ratios in their allografts. Peak levels of circulating GvH clones tracked with early post-transplant HvG declines.

The germline V gene has CDR1 MGHRA and CDR2 YSYEKL. Trimming stripped 0 bases from V and 7 bases from J, with 16 bases between. This CDR3 has 16 amino acids. The graft tissue was processed, and this released both intraepithelial and lamina propria lymphocytes. This clonotype was obtained from a human patient who received an intestinal transplant, so some T cells may come from the graft donor. The chain carries TRBV4-1 and TRBJ2-1, with D perhaps TRBD2 (5 bases). Sequencing was performed on ileum tissue, taken roughly 620 days after intestinal transplantation. As DNA, the CDR3 is TGCGCCAGCAGCCAAGAAAGCGGATATTTCCTAAATGAGCAGTTCTTC. Amino acids: CASSQESGYFLNEQFF.